This TCR beta chain is from a study of shared clonotypes between healthy human individuals (dated by TCRdb to 2019 to 2021). Background for the entire study: The cohort comprised two women and three men aged 18 to 49 years. To estimate repertoire size and how much clonotype sharing occurs between individuals, the study deeply sequenced the blood TCR repertoires of five or six healthy adults. Libraries were prepared and TCR repertoires were sequenced by different laboratories using diverse techniques, in order to increase sequencing depth and limit assay-specific biases. Leukapheresis yielded between about 0.9 and 8.9 billion PBMCs per donor.

Study-wide findings and limitations: Pairwise subsampling led to the expectation that sequencing depth would affect the degree of clonotype sharing among donors. Because the study included a small number of donors, the genetic and exposure-history diversity represented was limited. Sampling was restricted to blood, and TCR repertoires in tissues likely differ from the TCR repertoires found in blood.

The donors were healthy, HIV-negative adults who had no recently reported acute infections or vaccinations. Every donor was a Caucasian adult living in Nashville, Tennessee, USA. For unsorted samples, 96 million or so PBMCs were counted, and genomic DNA was extracted using the QIAamp DNA Blood Mini kit. After blood collection by leukapheresis, PBMCs were isolated using Ficoll-Histopaque density gradient centrifugation and then cryopreserved in the vapor phase of liquid nitrogen. Using the deep immunoSEQ assay, TCR CDR3 regions were amplified from genomic DNA by multiplex PCR. Extracted genomic DNA from each cell subset was distributed evenly across all wells of several immunoSEQ 96-well plates, and each plate was treated as a replicate. For unsorted PBMC, approximately 300 ng of genomic DNA, equivalent to around 30,000 T cell genomes, went into each replicate PCR. Unsorted PBMC genomic DNA was sequenced across ten immunoSEQ deep assay plates. Purified libraries were quantified with a Qubit 3.0 fluorometer, sized on a Bioanalyzer 2100, and re-quantified with the KAPA Library Quantification kit. Every immunoSEQ 96-well plate was sequenced on a separate single-read 150-cycle Illumina NextSeq 550 flow cell. As for the authors' bioinformatics: Because only junctional sequences without quality scores were contained in the immunoSEQ output, filtering matching that applied to full-length reads could not be performed. To assign V/J genes and CDR3, sequences were annotated using PyIR, a Python wrapper for IgBLAST v1.9, with IMGT germline references. Any read was removed if the V/J assignment was weak (E-value above 1e-6), the CDR3 was missing, or the read contained stop codons, out-of-frame junctions, or ambiguous translated residues. V3J clonotypes were defined by identical inferred V gene, J gene, and CDR3 amino acid sequence. To compute the percentage overlap between repertoires, the number of shared unique clonotypes was divided by the size of the smaller repertoire. Three approaches were used to assess repertoire richness: RTK rarefaction, the Chao1 estimator, and Recon v2.1 estimates of unobserved clonotypes. Not all clones reach the TCRdb copy of this immuneACCESS table, which keeps in-frame sequences only. Checked studies attribute under half of the gap to unresolved V genes and leave the rest unexplained. V, J and clone size are those of that table, while D and trimming were read from the DNA. The sample yields 450,000 to 500,000 clones; about 82% were counted once. The ten largest account for over 10% of the sample.

A word on this clone: What this receptor recognizes is not known. The record has no base qualities; no much larger clone is one base away.

The sequenced material came from PBMCs. The TCR was taken from a woman in her thirties or forties in good health. Some clones in this sample may be carry-over from other donors' samples.

The DNA sequence is given as TGCGCCAGCAGCTCCAATGCCCCAGGGGCAGATACGCAGTATTTT. Its protein is CASSSNAPGADTQYF. The chain was built from TRBV5-1 and TRBJ2-3; perhaps TRBD1 is the D gene, with 6 bases matching. The CDR3 numbers 15 residues from cysteine through phenylalanine. The only DNA kept is the CDR3, 45 bases in frame from the first base. The germline V gene sets CDR1 to SGHRS and CDR2 to YFSETQ. V sheds 3 bases and J sheds 4 bases, leaving 15 bases between their ends.